This passage covers 26 T cell receptor beta chains from one sample sequenced in a study of blood T cell repertoires in COVID-19. Clones were read by immunoSEQ multiplex PCR, and TCRdb kept only the in-frame ones, dropping some. The sample consists of roughly 200,000 clones, nearly 90% of them appearing once. Sequencing was done on a sample of peripheral blood. The receptors were gathered from a man aged 45 to 65 with acute or convalescent COVID-19.

The V gene is TRBV7-8, the J gene TRBJ1-2; unclear D gene. V was pared by 7 bases and J by 3 bases, with 9 bases between. This CDR3 spans 12 amino acids. The germline V gene has CDR1 SGHVS and CDR2 FQNEAQ. CDR3 residues: CASNEVDYGYTF. The CDR3 DNA is TGTGCCAGCAACGAGGTGGACTATGGCTACACCTTC.

The chain carries TRBV15 and TRBJ1-5, with D unclear. Germline V gene sequence: CDR1 LNHNV, CDR2 YYDKDF (reference sequence). The V end was cut by 6 bases, the J end by 5 bases, with 14 bases between. CDR3 length: 14 residues. The CDR3 coding sequence is TGTGCCACCAGAGAAGGACTGAATGATCAGCCCCAGCATTTT. Translated, it gives CATREGLNDQPQHF.

V usage is TRBV29-1 and J usage is TRBJ1-2; D uncertain. Trimming shortened V by 6 bases and J by 4 bases, and 9 bases separated the two germline ends. The V gene's germline CDR1 is SQVTM and CDR2 ANQGSEA. CDR3 length equals 11 residues. In nucleotides, the CDR3 is TGCAGCGTAAGAGTCGGCTATGGCTACACCTTC. Translating it yields CSVRVGYGYTF.

In this sample, this clone turned up once. The CDR3 DNA reads TGTGCCAGCACCGCACTTCCGTCCTGGAGCACTGAAGCTTTCTTT. It yields the protein CASTALPSWSTEAFF. This chain connects TRBV2 to TRBJ1-1; D call uncertain. Trimming stripped 7 bases from V and 4 bases from J, with 19 bases between. Germline CDR1 is SNHLY and CDR2 is FYNNEI. This CDR3 comprises 15 residues.

The chain links TRBV6-1 to TRBJ2-7, with TRBD2 matching 9 bases. This CDR3 spans 15 amino acids. V lost 0 bases, J lost 6 bases, and 6 bases stayed unmatched. Per the germline V gene, CDR1 is MNHNS and CDR2 is SASEGT. The CDR3 DNA reads TGTGCCAGCAGTGAAGCGCCAAGCGGGAGGACCGAGCAGTACTTC. Translation: CASSEAPSGRTEQYF.

The gene calls are TRBV7-2 and TRBJ2-2, with 9 positions matching TRBD2. The germline gives CDR1 SGHTA, CDR2 FQGNSA. Germline trimming cut 4 bases from V and 7 bases from J; bases unmatched to any gene: 7. The CDR3 spans 15 residues. The CDR3 sequence: CASSSKGLADGELFF. CDR3 nucleotide sequence: TGTGCCAGCAGCTCCAAGGGACTAGCAGACGGGGAGCTGTTTTTT.

V and J are TRBV11-1 and TRBJ1-1; D gene unclear. The V end was cut by 2 bases, the J end by 4 bases, with 11 bases between. There are 14 residues in the CDR3. CDR1 is SGHAT, CDR2 FQDESV, per germline (reference sequence). Written as DNA, the CDR3 is TGTGCCAGCAGCTTACAGGAAGACGGCACTGAAGCTTTCTTT. Amino acids: CASSLQEDGTEAFF.

This clone was picked up one time. The chain links TRBV4-1 to TRBJ1-3; 9 positions agree with TRBD1. This CDR3 region has 17 residues. V was clipped by 0 bases and J by 4 bases; unmatched bases: 7. Germline assignment: CDR1 MGHRA and CDR2 YSYEKL. DNA for the CDR3: TGCGCCAGCAGCCAAGACACCGGGACAGGGTACGGAAACACCATATATTTT. It is translated as CASSQDTGTGYGNTIYF.

This sequence joins TRBV27 and TRBJ2-1; 9 positions match TRBD2. CDR1 and CDR2 (germline): MNHEY, SMNVEV (reference sequence). V trimming: 3 bases; J trimming: 7 bases; junction bases outside the gene matches: 4. CDR3 size: 14 residues. CDR3 protein: CASSLPGLANEQFF. The CDR3 DNA is TGTGCCAGCAGTTTGCCCGGACTAGCGAATGAGCAGTTCTTC.

This chain connects TRBV10-2 to TRBJ1-5; 9 bases agree with TRBD1. V trimming: 6 bases; J trimming: 7 bases; junction bases outside the gene matches: 7. The CDR3 contains 14 residues. The germline CDR1 and CDR2 sequences are WSHSY and SAAADI. CDR3 amino acids: CASSEGQGRQPQHF. The CDR3 DNA reads as TGCGCCAGCAGCGAGGGACAGGGAAGGCAGCCCCAGCATTTT.

The chain employs TRBV19 and TRBJ1-5, with D possibly matching TRBD1 (5 bases). Germline V CDR1 and CDR2: LNHDA, SQIVND (reference sequence). The CDR3 is 14 residues long. V lost 7 bases and J 5 bases, leaving 15 bases between the germline ends. CDR3 bases: TGTGCCAGTACCGGGGCCGGGGGGGATCAGCCCCAGCATTTT. Encoded protein: CASTGAGGDQPQHF.

The chain employs TRBV27 and TRBJ1-2; tentatively, D is TRBD1 (5 bases). Deletions cut 2 bases from V and 9 bases from J, with 10 bases between. The CDR3 spans 12 residues. CDR1 and CDR2 from the germline V gene are MNHEY and SMNVEV (reference sequence). The CDR3 sequence is CASSLSGTSYTF. Here the CDR3 DNA reads TGTGCCAGCAGTTTAAGTGGGACTAGCTACACCTTC.

The chain has TRBV19 and TRBJ1-5, with a possible D match to TRBD1 (6 bases). Trimming stripped 5 bases from V and 0 bases from J, with 8 bases between. CDR1 LNHDA and CDR2 SQIVND come from the germline V gene (reference sequence). The CDR3 contains 14 residues. The CDR3 bases are TGTGCCAGTAGTGGACAGTATAGCAATCAGCCCCAGCATTTT. It yields the protein CASSGQYSNQPQHF.

The chain employs TRBV7-9 and TRBJ1-2, with 7 bases lining up with TRBD1. This CDR3 comprises 13 residues. The germline gives CDR1 SEHNR, CDR2 FQNEAQ (reference sequence). V lost 4 bases, J lost 4 bases, and 3 bases stayed unmatched. The CDR3 protein is CASSSTGTYGYTF. The CDR3 DNA is TGTGCCAGCAGCTCGACAGGGACCTATGGCTACACCTTC.

The chain joins TRBV28 to TRBJ2-4, with 8 bases matching TRBD2. The trim removed 6 bases at V and 0 bases at J, leaving 4 bases unmatched. CDR1 MDHEN and CDR2 SYDVKM come from the germline V gene. The CDR3 has 15 amino acids. The CDR3 loop is CASRTSETAKNIQYF. The CDR3 DNA reads as TGTGCCAGCAGGACTAGCGAAACAGCCAAAAACATTCAGTACTTC.

The V call is TRBV10-3, the J call TRBJ1-3; tentative D call: TRBD1 (6 bases). The CDR3 runs to 19 residues. Trimming took off 0 bases at V and 2 bases at J, with 20 bases between the two ends. In germline, CDR1 is ENHRY, CDR2 SYGVKD. The chain's CDR3 is CAISESTRGAGPTGNTIYF. Here the CDR3 DNA reads TGTGCCATCAGTGAGTCAACCCGGGGGGCCGGACCAACTGGAAACACCATATATTTT.

The chain joins TRBV2 to TRBJ2-5; D remains unclear. In germline, CDR1 is SNHLY, CDR2 FYNNEI. Trimming shortened V by 1 base and J by 9 bases, and 12 bases separated the two germline ends. CDR3 length equals 13 residues. CDR3 DNA: TGTGCCAGCAGTGAAGGGCGGTTAACGGCCCAGTACTTC. It specifies CASSEGRLTAQYF.

The CDR3, as DNA: TGTGCCAGCAGGGCCGTGACAGGGACCAATCAGCCCCAGCATTTT. Translated, it gives CASRAVTGTNQPQHF. This chain links TRBV2 with TRBJ1-5, with TRBD1 matching over 7 bases. CDR1 and CDR2 from the germline V gene are SNHLY and FYNNEI. The CDR3 contains 15 residues. Trimming cost V 6 bases and J 3 bases; bases outside gene matches: 8.

The chain employs TRBV24-1 and TRBJ2-2; 7 bases agree with TRBD2. The CDR3 has 13 residues. V was pared by 12 bases and J by 3 bases, with 6 bases of the junction left unmatched. Germline V gene lookup returns CDR1 KGHDR and CDR2 SFDVKD. The CDR3: CASRGEYTGELFF. The CDR3 DNA reads as TGTGCCTCTCGGGGGGAGTACACCGGGGAGCTGTTTTTT.

This chain connects TRBV28 to TRBJ2-5, with 11 nucleotides matching TRBD1. The CDR3 has 14 amino acids. V was clipped by 6 bases and J by 5 bases; unmatched bases: 5. The germline V gene has CDR1 MDHEN and CDR2 SYDVKM. Here the CDR3 DNA reads TGTGCCAGCAGAGCGGGGACAGGGGGTGAGACCCAGTACTTC. The encoded protein is CASRAGTGGETQYF. The whole variable domain, filled in from reference TRBV28 and TRBJ2-5, reads DVKVTQSSRYLVKRTGEKVFLECVQDMDHENMFWYRQDPGLGLRLIYFSYDVKMKEKGDIPEGYSVSREKKERFSLILESASTNQTSMYLCASRAGTGGETQYFGPGTRLLVL.

The chain carries TRBV19 and TRBJ2-5, with D possibly TRBD2 on 6 matching bases. V was cut by 1 base and J by 5 bases, with 14 bases left in between. The CDR3 contains 15 residues. The germline V gene encodes CDR1 LNHDA and CDR2 SQIVND (reference sequence). This CDR3 reads CASSIVRGMRETQYF. The CDR3, as DNA: TGTGCCAGTAGTATAGTGCGGGGTATGCGGGAGACCCAGTACTTC.

The V call is TRBV24-1, the J call TRBJ2-1; 9 nucleotides line up with TRBD1. Germline V lookup: CDR1 KGHDR, CDR2 SFDVKD. V was clipped by 4 bases and J by 1 base; unmatched bases: 13. The CDR3 is 19 residues long. The DNA for the CDR3 is TGTGCCACCAGTGACTCGACAGGGGGTAGGTCACCGTCCTACAATGAGCAGTTCTTC. Amino acid sequence: CATSDSTGGRSPSYNEQFF.

The chain joins TRBV30 to TRBJ2-1; 14 positions match TRBD2. Germline CDR1 GTSNPN, CDR2 SVGIG (reference sequence). This CDR3 contains 17 residues. With V trimmed by 2 bases and J by 8 bases, 11 bases remained unmatched. The DNA of the CDR3 is TGTGCCTGGAGTACTTGGACGGGACTAGCGGGAGCCGATGAGCAGTTCTTC. Its protein is CAWSTWTGLAGADEQFF.

This clone was seen just once. As DNA, the CDR3 is TGTGCCAGCATCTCCCCGGGACAGGGGGAGGAAAAACTGTTTTTT. The encoded protein is CASISPGQGEEKLFF. V is TRBV28 and J is TRBJ1-4, with 11 bases that match TRBD1. V lost 7 bases, J lost 8 bases, and 9 bases stayed unmatched. The CDR3 runs to 15 residues. Germline values: CDR1 MDHEN, CDR2 SYDVKM. Variable domain in full (rest from reference TRBV28 and TRBJ1-4): DVKVTQSSRYLVKRTGEKVFLECVQDMDHENMFWYRQDPGLGLRLIYFSYDVKMKEKGDIPEGYSVSREKKERFSLILESASTNQTSMYLCASISPGQGEEKLFFGSGTQLSVL.

V usage is TRBV30 and J usage is TRBJ1-4, with 9 bases aligning to TRBD1. The CDR3 length is 17 residues. V trimming: 2 bases; J trimming: 6 bases; junction bases outside the gene matches: 13. Germline CDR1 GTSNPN, CDR2 SVGIG (reference sequence). CDR3 in amino acids: CAWSPGYSWTGDEKLFF. The CDR3, as DNA: TGTGCCTGGAGTCCAGGGTACTCCTGGACAGGGGATGAAAAACTGTTTTTT.

The rearrangement links TRBV5-1 to TRBJ2-5; 14 bases line up with TRBD2. This CDR3 region has 17 residues. CDR1 and CDR2 from the germline V gene are SGHRS and YFSETQ. V was clipped by 4 bases and J by 4 bases; unmatched bases: 9. Written as DNA, the CDR3 is TGCGCCAGCAGCGTAGGGACTAGCGGGAGTAGAAGAGAGACCCAGTACTTC. It codes for CASSVGTSGSRRETQYF.